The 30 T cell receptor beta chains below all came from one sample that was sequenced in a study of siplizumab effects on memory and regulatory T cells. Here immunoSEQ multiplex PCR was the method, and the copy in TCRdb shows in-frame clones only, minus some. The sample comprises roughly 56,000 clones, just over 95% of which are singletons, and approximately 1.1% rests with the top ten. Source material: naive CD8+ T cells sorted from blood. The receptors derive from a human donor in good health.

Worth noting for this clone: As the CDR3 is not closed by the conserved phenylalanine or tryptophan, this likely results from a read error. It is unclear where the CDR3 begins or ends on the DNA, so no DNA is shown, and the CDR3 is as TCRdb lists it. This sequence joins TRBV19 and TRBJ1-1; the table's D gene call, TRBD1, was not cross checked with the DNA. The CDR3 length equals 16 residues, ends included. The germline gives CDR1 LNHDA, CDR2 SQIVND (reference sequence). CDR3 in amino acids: CASSIDPRTRKSPAGA.

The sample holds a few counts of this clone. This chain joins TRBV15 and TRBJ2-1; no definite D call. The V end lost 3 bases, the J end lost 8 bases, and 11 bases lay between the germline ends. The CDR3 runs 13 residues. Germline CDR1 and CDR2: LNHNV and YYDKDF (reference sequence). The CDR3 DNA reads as TGTGCCACCAGCAGGCATCCCCGGGATGAGCAGTTCTTC. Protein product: CATSRHPRDEQFF.

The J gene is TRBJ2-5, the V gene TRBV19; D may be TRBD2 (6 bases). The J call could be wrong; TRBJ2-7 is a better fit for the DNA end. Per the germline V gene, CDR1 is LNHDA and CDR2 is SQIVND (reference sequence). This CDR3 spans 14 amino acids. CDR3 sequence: CASSTGPRGGEQYF. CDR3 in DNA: TGTGCCAGTAGTACGGGACCTCGGGGAGGCGAGCAGTACTTC.

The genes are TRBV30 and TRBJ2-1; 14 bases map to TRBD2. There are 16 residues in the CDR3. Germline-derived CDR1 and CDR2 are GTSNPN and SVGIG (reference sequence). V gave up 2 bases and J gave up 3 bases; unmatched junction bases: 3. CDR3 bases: TGTGCCTGGAGTACCGGGACTAGCGGGAGCTACAATGAGCAGTTCTTC. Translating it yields CAWSTGTSGSYNEQFF.

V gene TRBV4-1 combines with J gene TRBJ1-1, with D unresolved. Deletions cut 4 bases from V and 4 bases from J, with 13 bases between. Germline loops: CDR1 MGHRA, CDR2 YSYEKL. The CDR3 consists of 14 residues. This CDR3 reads CASSLSLESTEAFF. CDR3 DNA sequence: TGCGCCAGCAGCCTGAGTTTGGAGAGCACTGAAGCTTTCTTT.

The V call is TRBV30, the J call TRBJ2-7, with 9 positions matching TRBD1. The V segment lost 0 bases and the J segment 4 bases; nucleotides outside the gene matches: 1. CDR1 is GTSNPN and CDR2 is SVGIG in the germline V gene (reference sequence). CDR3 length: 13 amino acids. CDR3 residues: CAWSVQGAYEQYF. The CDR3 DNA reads TGTGCCTGGAGTGTACAGGGGGCTTACGAGCAGTACTTC. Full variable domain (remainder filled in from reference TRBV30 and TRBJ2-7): SQTIHQWPATLVQPVGSPLSLECTVEGTSNPNLYWYRQAAGRGLQLLFYSVGIGQISSEVPQNLSASRPQDRQFILSSKKLLLSDSGFYLCAWSVQGAYEQYFGPGTRLTVT.

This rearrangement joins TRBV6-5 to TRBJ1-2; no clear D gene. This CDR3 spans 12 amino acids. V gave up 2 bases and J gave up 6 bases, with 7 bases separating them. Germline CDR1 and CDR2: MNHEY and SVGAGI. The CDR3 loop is CASSYRGDGYTF. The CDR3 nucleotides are TGTGCCAGCAGTTACCGGGGAGATGGCTACACCTTC.

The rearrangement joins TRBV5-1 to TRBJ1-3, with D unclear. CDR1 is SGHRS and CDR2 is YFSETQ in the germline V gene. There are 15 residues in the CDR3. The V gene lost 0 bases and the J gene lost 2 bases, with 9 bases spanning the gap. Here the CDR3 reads CASSLVGKAGNTIYF. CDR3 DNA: TGCGCCAGCAGCTTGGTAGGGAAGGCTGGAAACACCATATATTTT. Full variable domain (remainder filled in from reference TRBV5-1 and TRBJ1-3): KAGVTQTPRYLIKTRGQQVTLSCSPISGHRSVSWYQQTPGQGLQFLFEYFSETQRNKGNFPGRFSGRQFSNSRSEMNVSTLELGDSALYLCASSLVGKAGNTIYFGEGSWLTVV.

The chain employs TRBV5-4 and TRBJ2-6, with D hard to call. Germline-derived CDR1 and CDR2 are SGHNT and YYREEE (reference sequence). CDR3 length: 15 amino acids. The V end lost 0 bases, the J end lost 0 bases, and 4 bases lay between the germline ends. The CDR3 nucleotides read TGTGCCAGCAGCTTGGCCCGCTCTGGGGCCAACGTCCTGACTTTC. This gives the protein CASSLARSGANVLTF.

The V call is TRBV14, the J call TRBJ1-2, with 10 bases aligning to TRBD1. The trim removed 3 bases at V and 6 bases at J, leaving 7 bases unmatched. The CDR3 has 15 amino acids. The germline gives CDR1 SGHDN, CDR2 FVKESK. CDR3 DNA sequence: TGTGCCAGCAGCCAGACAGGGACAGGGGCGGATGGCTACACCTTC. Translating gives CASSQTGTGADGYTF.

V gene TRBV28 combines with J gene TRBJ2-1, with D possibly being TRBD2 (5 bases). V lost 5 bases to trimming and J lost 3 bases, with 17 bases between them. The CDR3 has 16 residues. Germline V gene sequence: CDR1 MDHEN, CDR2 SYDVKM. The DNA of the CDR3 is TGTGCCAGCAGTCCCCCTTTAGTGCGGGTCTACAATGAGCAGTTCTTC. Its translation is CASSPPLVRVYNEQFF.

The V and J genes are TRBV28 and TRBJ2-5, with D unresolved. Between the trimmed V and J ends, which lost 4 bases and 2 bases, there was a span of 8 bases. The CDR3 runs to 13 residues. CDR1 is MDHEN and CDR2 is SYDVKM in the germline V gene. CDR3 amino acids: CASSSGLQETQYF. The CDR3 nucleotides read TGTGCCAGCAGTTCAGGTCTGCAAGAGACCCAGTACTTC.

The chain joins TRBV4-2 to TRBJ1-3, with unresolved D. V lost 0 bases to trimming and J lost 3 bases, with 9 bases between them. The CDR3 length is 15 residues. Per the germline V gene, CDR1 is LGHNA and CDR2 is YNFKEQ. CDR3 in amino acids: CASSQEEAFGNTIYF. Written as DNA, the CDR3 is TGTGCCAGCAGCCAAGAAGAAGCGTTTGGAAACACCATATATTTT.

CDR3 sequence reads: CATEGGREQYF. As DNA, the CDR3 is TGTGCCACCGAAGGAGGGCGCGAGCAGTACTTC. The rearrangement joins TRBV6-5 to TRBJ2-7; TRBD2 might be the D (6 bases). The CDR3 sequence is 11 residues long. Germline CDR1 is MNHEY and CDR2 is SVGAGI. Trimming removed 10 bases from V and 6 bases from J, with 13 bases in between.

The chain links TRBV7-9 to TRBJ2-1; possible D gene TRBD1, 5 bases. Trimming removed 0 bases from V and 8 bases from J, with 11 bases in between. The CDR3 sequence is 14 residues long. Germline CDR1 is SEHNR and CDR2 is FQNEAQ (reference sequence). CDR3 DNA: TGTGCCAGCAGCTTAGCCGGGCCGACAGATGAGCAGTTCTTC. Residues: CASSLAGPTDEQFF.

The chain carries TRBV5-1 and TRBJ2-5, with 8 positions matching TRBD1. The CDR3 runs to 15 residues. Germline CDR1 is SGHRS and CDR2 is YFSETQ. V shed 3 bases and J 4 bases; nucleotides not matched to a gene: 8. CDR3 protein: CASSYGTGVSETQYF. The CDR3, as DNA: TGCGCCAGCAGCTATGGGACAGGTGTATCAGAGACCCAGTACTTC.

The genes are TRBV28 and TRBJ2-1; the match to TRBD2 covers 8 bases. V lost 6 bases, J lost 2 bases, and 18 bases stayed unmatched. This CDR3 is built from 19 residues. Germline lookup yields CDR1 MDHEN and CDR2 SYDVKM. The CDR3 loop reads CASRGQQGWLAGAYNEQFF. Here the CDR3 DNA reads TGTGCCAGCAGGGGACAACAGGGATGGCTAGCGGGCGCCTACAATGAGCAGTTCTTC.

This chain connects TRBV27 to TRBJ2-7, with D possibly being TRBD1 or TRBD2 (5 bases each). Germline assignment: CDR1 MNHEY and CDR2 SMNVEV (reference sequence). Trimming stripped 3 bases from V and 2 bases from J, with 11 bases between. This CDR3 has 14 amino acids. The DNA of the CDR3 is TGTGCCAGCAGTTTGGGGGTCTTACCCTACGAGCAGTACTTC. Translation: CASSLGVLPYEQYF.

CDR3 nucleotide sequence: TGTGCCAGCAGCTACAGGGTTGTGTCCGGGGAGCTGTTTTTT. It codes for CASSYRVVSGELFF. This chain connects TRBV27 to TRBJ2-2; D may be TRBD1 (6 bases). V lost 6 bases and J 6 bases, leaving 14 bases between the germline ends. CDR1 and CDR2 from the germline V gene are MNHEY and SMNVEV (reference sequence). CDR3 length: 14 amino acids.

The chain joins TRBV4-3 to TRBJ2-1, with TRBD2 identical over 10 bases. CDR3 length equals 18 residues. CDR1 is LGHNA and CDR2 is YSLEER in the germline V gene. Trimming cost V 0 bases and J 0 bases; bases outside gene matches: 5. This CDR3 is CASSQDQLAGSSYNEQFF. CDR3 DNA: TGCGCCAGCAGCCAAGATCAACTAGCGGGGAGCTCCTACAATGAGCAGTTCTTC.

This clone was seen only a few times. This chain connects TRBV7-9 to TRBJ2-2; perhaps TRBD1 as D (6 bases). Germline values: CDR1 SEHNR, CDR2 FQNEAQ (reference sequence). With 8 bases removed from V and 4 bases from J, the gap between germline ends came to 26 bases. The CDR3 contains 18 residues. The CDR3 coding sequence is TGTGCCAGCCCCCGGACCGCTCACAGGGAAGGAATCACCGGGGAGCTGTTTTTT. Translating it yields CASPRTAHREGITGELFF.

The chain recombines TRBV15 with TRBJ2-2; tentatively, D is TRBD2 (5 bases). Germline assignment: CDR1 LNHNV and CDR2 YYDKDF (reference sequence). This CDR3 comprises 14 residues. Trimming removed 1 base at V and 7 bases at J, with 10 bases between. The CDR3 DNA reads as TGTGCCACCAGCAGAGGGACTGGGGACGGGGAGCTGTTTTTT. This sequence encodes CATSRGTGDGELFF.

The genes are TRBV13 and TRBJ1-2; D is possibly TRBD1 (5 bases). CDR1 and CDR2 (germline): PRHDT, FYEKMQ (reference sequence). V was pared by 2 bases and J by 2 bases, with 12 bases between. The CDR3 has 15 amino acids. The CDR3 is CASSLRGQINYGYTF. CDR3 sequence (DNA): TGTGCCAGCAGCTTAAGGGGCCAAATAAACTATGGCTACACCTTC.

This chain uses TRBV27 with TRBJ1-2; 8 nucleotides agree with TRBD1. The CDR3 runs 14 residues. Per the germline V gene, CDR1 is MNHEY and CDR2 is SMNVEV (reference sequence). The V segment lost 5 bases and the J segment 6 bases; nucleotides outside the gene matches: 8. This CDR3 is CASSPGQGRDGYTF. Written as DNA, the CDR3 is TGTGCCAGCAGTCCTGGACAGGGTCGGGATGGCTACACCTTC.

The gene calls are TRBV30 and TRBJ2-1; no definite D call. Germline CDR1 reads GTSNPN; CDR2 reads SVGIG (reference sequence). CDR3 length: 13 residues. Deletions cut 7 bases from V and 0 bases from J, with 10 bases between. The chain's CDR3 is CASTVTSYNEQFF. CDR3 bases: TGTGCCTCGACGGTCACCTCCTACAATGAGCAGTTCTTC.

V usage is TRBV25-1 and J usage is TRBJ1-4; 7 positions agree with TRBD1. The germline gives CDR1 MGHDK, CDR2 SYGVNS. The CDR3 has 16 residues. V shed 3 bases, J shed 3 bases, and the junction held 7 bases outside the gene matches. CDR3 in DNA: TGTGCCAGCAGTGAGGGACAGAACACACCTAATGAAAAACTGTTTTTT. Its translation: CASSEGQNTPNEKLFF.

The CDR3 spells CASSQVYRIMVNEQFF. In nucleotides, the CDR3 is TGTGCCAGCAGCCAAGTCTACAGGATTATGGTCAATGAGCAGTTCTTC. V usage is TRBV14 and J usage is TRBJ2-1; D possibly corresponds to TRBD1 (5 bases). Germline CDR1 is SGHDN and CDR2 is FVKESK. Trimming stripped 1 base from V and 6 bases from J, with 16 bases between. The CDR3 has 16 residues.

CDR3 DNA: TGTGCCAGCAGCCAGGGGACCTACAATGAGCAGTTCTTC. Amino acid sequence: CASSQGTYNEQFF. The chain employs TRBV5-6 and TRBJ2-1; a possible D gene is TRBD1 (6 bases). Germline CDR1 is SGHDT and CDR2 is YYEEEE. Trimming pared 4 bases from V and 2 bases from J, leaving 7 bases between. CDR3 length: 13 amino acids.

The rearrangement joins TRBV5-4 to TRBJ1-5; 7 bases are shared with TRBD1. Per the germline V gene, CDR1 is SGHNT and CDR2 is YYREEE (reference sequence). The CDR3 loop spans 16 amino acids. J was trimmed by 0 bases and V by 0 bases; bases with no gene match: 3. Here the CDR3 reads CASSLGQGPSNQPQHF. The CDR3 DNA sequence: TGTGCCAGCAGCTTGGGACAGGGACCTAGCAATCAGCCCCAGCATTTT.

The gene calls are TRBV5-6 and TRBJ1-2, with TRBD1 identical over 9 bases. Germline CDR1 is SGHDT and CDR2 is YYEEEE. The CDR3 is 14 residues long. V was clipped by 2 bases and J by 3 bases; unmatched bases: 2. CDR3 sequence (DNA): TGTGCCAGCAGCTTACAGGGGGCGGACTATGGCTACACCTTC. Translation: CASSLQGADYGYTF.